The 6 T cell receptor beta chains given below trace back to one sample, sequenced in a study of regulatory T cells in long-lasting Graves disease. Researchers made TCR beta libraries by using iRepertoire HTBI primers and running Arm-PCR on CDR3 regions. Via MiXCR, TCRdb re-called the multiplex PCR reads, giving one row per CDR3 protein. The sample holds 550,000 to 700,000 distinct CDR3 sequences, about 15% seen once. Time point specified: newly diagnosed GD, antithyroid drugs for less than 3 months. PBMC-extracted RNA yielded the TCR library. The same data also went into a second study, on T cells in Graves' hyperthyroidism and ophthalmopathy.

Sequences were derived from peripheral blood mononuclear cells (PBMCs), sampled at new diagnosis, from a patient treated with antithyroid drugs. These receptor sequences come from a man younger than 35 with Graves disease.

This clonotype was recorded many times. The genes are TRBV6-1 and TRBJ1-5; TRBD1 agrees at 9 bases. The CDR3 has 16 amino acids. With 6 bases clipped from V and 6 bases from J, the junction kept 12 bases outside the gene matches. Germline V lookup: CDR1 MNHNS, CDR2 SASEGT. The CDR3 protein is CASSPIRQGGSQPQHF. The CDR3, as DNA: TGTGCCAGCAGCCCGATAAGACAGGGGGGTAGTCAGCCCCAGCATTTT.

This clonotype was counted a few times. The V call is TRBV6-1, the J call TRBJ2-2, with TRBD2 matching over 7 bases. V lost 7 bases and J lost 3; bases outside the gene matches: 8. The CDR3 has 15 amino acids. Germline V gene data show CDR1 as MNHNS and CDR2 as SASEGT. The CDR3 here is CASNWGGPDTGELFF. The CDR3 DNA reads TGTGCCAGCAACTGGGGAGGGCCAGACACCGGGGAGCTGTTTTTT.

This clonotype has ten or more counts. The chain employs TRBV2 and TRBJ2-3; TRBD2 aligns across 7 bases. J gave up 4 bases and V 6 bases, and 13 bases lay outside the gene matches. The CDR3 has 16 amino acids. Per germline, CDR1 SNHLY and CDR2 FYNNEI. Written as DNA, the CDR3 is TGTGCCAGCAGCTCCCCCCAGGGAGGGGTCGCAGATACGCAGTATTTT. Its translation is CASSSPQGGVADTQYF. Together with reference TRBV2 and TRBJ2-3, the CDR3 gives the full variable domain: EPEVTQTPSHQVTQMGQEVILRCVPISNHLYFYWYRQILGQKVEFLVSFYNNEISEKSEIFDDQFSVERPDGSNFTLKIRSTKLEDSAMYFCASSSPQGGVADTQYFGPGTRLTVL.

The chain has TRBV20-1 and TRBJ2-3; 7 positions agree with TRBD2. With V trimmed by 6 bases and J by 4 bases, 25 bases remained unmatched. CDR3 length equals 19 residues. In germline, CDR1 is DFQATT, CDR2 SNEGSKA (reference sequence). The CDR3 here is CSAERYGAPRRENADTQYF. The CDR3 DNA is TGCAGTGCAGAGAGGTATGGGGCCCCGCGGCGGGAGAACGCAGATACGCAGTATTTT.

This chain connects TRBV7-9 to TRBJ2-1; TRBD2 aligns across 8 bases. CDR1 and CDR2 from the germline V gene are SEHNR and FQNEAQ (reference sequence). Losses at the gene ends were 7 bases for V and 0 bases for J; bases not matched to a gene: 11. CDR3 size: 17 residues. CDR3: CASIRTSQEFSYNEQFF. CDR3 DNA: TGTGCCAGCATTCGGACTAGCCAAGAATTCTCCTACAATGAGCAGTTCTTC.

This clonotype occurred many times. The rearrangement joins TRBV30 to TRBJ2-7; D tentatively reads TRBD1 or TRBD2 (5 bases each). This CDR3 is built from 13 residues. V gave up 3 bases and J gave up 4 bases, with 13 bases separating them. Germline lookup yields CDR1 GTSNPN and CDR2 SVGIG (reference sequence). The CDR3 spells CAWRWGMGYEQYF. CDR3 in DNA: TGTGCCTGGAGATGGGGGATGGGATACGAGCAGTACTTC.